The clone carrying this TCR beta chain was observed a few times. This entry is derived from a study of blood T cell repertoires in COVID-19. The assay was immunoSEQ multiplex PCR, and TCRdb's table has in-frame clones only and misses some. The table lists about 140,000 clones, roughly 73% of them singletons, with roughly 9% in the top ten. Germline values: CDR1 SGHTA, CDR2 FQGTGA. This CDR3 region has 15 residues. The V segment lost 5 bases and the J segment 10 bases; nucleotides outside the gene matches: 11. The source material was peripheral blood. This TCR derives from a woman between 50 and 59 years old with active or convalescent COVID-19. The chain couples TRBV7-3 to TRBJ1-6, with 7 nucleotides matching TRBD1. This chain's CDR3 is CASSLNDRDSSPLHF. As DNA, the CDR3 is TGTGCCAGCAGCCTCAACGACAGGGACTCGTCACCCCTCCACTTT.